This TCR beta chain was obtained from a study of cytomegalovirus exposure and HLA in healthy donors. The study, taken as a whole, reports: As confirmed in vitro, a few CMV-associated chains were specific for CMV antigens.

In the PCR, 60 Vbeta and 13 Jbeta primers were used. The protocol was immunoSEQ multiplex PCR, while the TCRdb copy is restricted to in-frame clones and leaves out a portion. The sample contains under 200,000 clones, about 80% of which appear only once. Trimming pared 0 bases from V and 3 bases from J, leaving 9 bases between. CDR3 length: 14 residues. CDR1 is SQVTM and CDR2 is ANQGSEA in the germline V gene. This clone turned up a few times. What it binds is unknown. The rearrangement uses TRBV29-1 and TRBJ2-1, with a weak D call TRBD2 (6 bases). This sequence originates from a girl aged 5-17 years in good health and CMV-seropositive. The sequenced sample consisted of PBMCs. Written as DNA, the CDR3 is TGCAGCGTTGAAGATCGGGAGTTCTACAATGAGCAGTTCTTC. Translated: CSVEDREFYNEQFF.